This TCR beta chain was identified in a study of cytomegalovirus exposure and HLA in healthy donors. This clone showed up just a few times. 60 Vbeta and 13 Jbeta primers were used in PCR. Using immunoSEQ multiplex PCR, the repertoire was profiled, and TCRdb retains in-frame clones only, with some absent. The data show some 200,000 clones, about four fifths seen once. Trimming took off 8 bases at V and 3 bases at J, with 11 bases between the two ends. The CDR3 loop spans 13 amino acids. Germline V gives CDR1 SNHLY, CDR2 FYNNEI. The sequencing sample was made of PBMCs. This clonotype was obtained from a young woman in good health and CMV-seronegative. The V and J genes are TRBV2 and TRBJ1-5; D uncertain. The CDR3 spells CASRSQDNQPQHF. DNA for the CDR3: TGTGCCAGCCGGTCCCAGGACAATCAGCCCCAGCATTTT.